This T cell receptor (beta chain) was documented in a study of blood T cell repertoires in COVID-19. Study-wide context: The origin of the acute and convalescent COVID-19 samples was the United States, Italy and Spain. T cells, B-cell-depleted T cells, or PBMCs supplied cDNA or gDNA.

V shed 1 base, J shed 8 bases, and the junction held 12 bases outside the gene matches. Germline CDR1 and CDR2: SNHLY and FYNNEI. The CDR3 totals 16 residues. How the authors handled the data: Reference gene primer amplification gave nucleated cell count estimates. TCRdb keeps only in-frame clones here, not all; method: immunoSEQ multiplex PCR. Clonal size and the V and J genes are those of that table, whereas D and trimming came from the DNA. The repertoire has some 15,000 clones, roughly 90% of them found once; the top ten carry 3% to 3.5%. This chain links TRBV2 with TRBJ1-2; 8 nucleotides agree with TRBD1. This receptor was identified in a human donor in a cohort sampled during active COVID-19. The source material was peripheral blood. The DNA of the CDR3 is TGTGCCAGCAGTGAAGGGACAGGGCGTCGATCGGGAGGCTACACCTTC. It specifies CASSEGTGRRSGGYTF. Supplemented by reference TRBV2 and TRBJ1-2, the full variable domain reads EPEVTQTPSHQVTQMGQEVILRCVPISNHLYFYWYRQILGQKVEFLVSFYNNEISEKSEIFDDQFSVERPDGSNFTLKIRSTKLEDSAMYFCASSEGTGRRSGGYTFGSGTRLTVV.